The rows below give T cell receptor beta chains drawn from one sample of a study of cytomegalovirus exposure and HLA in healthy donors. TCRdb's table, derived via immunoSEQ multiplex PCR, lists solely in-frame clones and lacks some. The sample includes 100,000 to 150,000 clones, 65% to 85% of them seen just once. Specimen: PBMCs. These receptors came from a man between 18 and 35 years old in good health and CMV-seropositive. Each CDR3 is given with its conserved first and last residue. A D gene is named only where the DNA matches it firmly. Only some rows state a clone size, as once, few, many or a class for expanded clones.

size,V,length,D,J,DNA,CDR3
once,TRBV5-6,14,NA,TRBJ2-1,TGTGCCAGCAGCCCCAGGACTAACTACAATGAGCAGTTCTTC,CASSPRTNYNEQFF
NA,TRBV19,17,NA,TRBJ2-5,TGTGCCAGTAGTATAGGACAGCTCTCTAATTCCCAAGAGACCCAGTACTTC,CASSIGQLSNSQETQYF
NA,TRBV30,12,NA,TRBJ1-2,TGTGCCTGGAGTCGGTCCGGGTATGGCTACACCTTC,CAWSRSGYGYTF
NA,TRBV19,15,NA,TRBJ1-5,TGTGCCAGTAGTATACCCCTAAGGGGAGGGTGGCCCCAGCATTTT,CASSIPLRGGWPQHF
once,TRBV9,15,TRBD2,TRBJ2-3,TGTGCCAGCAGCGAACAGATGCTAGCGGCGGATACGCAGTATTTT,CASSEQMLAADTQYF
NA,TRBV4-1,14,NA,TRBJ2-7,TGCGCCAGCAGCCAACGTTCCGGGGCCTACGAGCAGTACTTC,CASSQRSGAYEQYF
few,TRBV5-6,16,TRBD2,TRBJ2-1,TGTGCCAGCCAACCAAGCGTAGCGGGTTCGTACAATGAGCAGTTCTTC,CASQPSVAGSYNEQFF
NA,TRBV5-6,14,NA,TRBJ2-1,TGTGCCAGCAGCGAGCCGGGACTCTACAATGAGCAGTTCTTC,CASSEPGLYNEQFF
NA,TRBV5-4,20,TRBD2,TRBJ2-3,TGTGCCAGCAGCCTTCCGGGACTAGCGGGGGGGAACGAAAGAACAGATACGCAGTATTTT,CASSLPGLAGGNERTDTQYF
NA,TRBV7-6,16,TRBD2,TRBJ2-7,TGTGCCAGCAGCTTAGGGGGGACTAGCGGAACCTACGAGCAGTACTTC,CASSLGGTSGTYEQYF
NA,TRBV7-8,19,TRBD2,TRBJ2-7,TGTGCCAGCAGCCCGCGGGCACCGGGTAGCGGGAGGTTTTCCTACGAGCAGTACTTC,CASSPRAPGSGRFSYEQYF
NA,TRBV5-1,14,NA,TRBJ2-5,TGCGCCAGCAGCTTGGGGGCAGGCGGGGAGACCCAGTACTTC,CASSLGAGGETQYF
NA,TRBV18,14,TRBD1,TRBJ2-7,TGTGCCAGCTCAGCCGGGACAGGATACTACGAGCAGTACTTC,CASSAGTGYYEQYF
NA,TRBV4-2,13,NA,TRBJ2-7,TGTGCCAGCAGCCAAAACAGGAACTACGAGCAGTACTTC,CASSQNRNYEQYF
NA,TRBV19,18,NA,TRBJ1-5,TGTGCCAGTACCCCTATTCTAGCAGGGGTTAAGGGCAATCAGCCCCAGCATTTT,CASTPILAGVKGNQPQHF
few,TRBV5-6,15,NA,TRBJ1-1,TGTGCCAGCAGCTTGCCCGGGATGCTGAACACTGAAGCTTTCTTT,CASSLPGMLNTEAFF
NA,TRBV5-6,14,NA,TRBJ1-1,TGTGCCAGCAGCCCTTGGGACTACAACACTGAAGCTTTCTTT,CASSPWDYNTEAFF
NA,TRBV11-2,15,TRBD1,TRBJ1-5,TGTGCCAGCAGTTCACAGGGGCTGAGCAATCAGCCCCAGCATTTT,CASSSQGLSNQPQHF
once,TRBV4-3,16,TRBD2,TRBJ2-1,TGCGCCAGCAGCCAGGGAGCGGGAGGGTCCTACAATGAGCAGTTCTTC,CASSQGAGGSYNEQFF
NA,TRBV6-4,15,TRBD1,TRBJ2-3,TGTGCCAGCAGTGCCCTGCAGGGGGACACAGATACGCAGTATTTT,CASSALQGDTDTQYF
NA,TRBV7-2,15,NA,TRBJ1-6,TGTGCCAGCAGCTTGTTTTCCGCGGGGAATTCACCCCTCCACTTT,CASSLFSAGNSPLHF
once,TRBV7-8,14,NA,TRBJ1-1,TGTGCCAGCAGCCAAGCGGCGGGTGTGACTGAAGCTTTCTTT,CASSQAAGVTEAFF
NA,TRBV28,13,TRBD1,TRBJ1-6,TGTGCCAGCAGTTCAGGACAGGGGTCACCCCTCCACTTT,CASSSGQGSPLHF
NA,TRBV4-1,14,TRBD2,TRBJ2-2,TGCGCCAGCAGCCACCCCGGGGGGGGCATGGAGCTGTTTTTT,CASSHPGGGMELFF
few,TRBV6-5,15,NA,TRBJ1-1,TGTGCCAGCAGGAGGGACTTGCAGGGTCGTGCTGAAGCTTTCTTT,CASRRDLQGRAEAFF
NA,TRBV9,14,TRBD1,TRBJ2-3,TGTGCCAGCAGCGTTGGGGCCGCAGGGGGAACGCAGTATTTT,CASSVGAAGGTQYF
NA,TRBV6-1,15,TRBD1,TRBJ2-7,TGTGCCAGCAGTGTCCGGGACAGGGGAGACTACGAGCAGTACTTC,CASSVRDRGDYEQYF
NA,TRBV5-4,11,TRBD2,TRBJ2-1,TGTGCCAGCAGCGGGGGGGGTGAGCAGTTCTTC,CASSGGGEQFF
NA,TRBV30,13,TRBD2,TRBJ2-7,TGTGCCTGGAGAGAAGCGGGAGGCTACGAGCAGTACTTC,CAWREAGGYEQYF
once,TRBV7-2,14,TRBD1,TRBJ2-7,TGTGCCAGCAGCTTGACAGGGCCCCCCTACGAGCAGTACTTC,CASSLTGPPYEQYF
few,TRBV7-2,13,NA,TRBJ2-5,TGTGCCAGCAGCCTATCGTACCAAGAGACCCAGTACTTC,CASSLSYQETQYF
NA,TRBV7-2,14,NA,TRBJ2-5,TGTGCCAGCAGCTCCCTCCCGCGCCAAGAGACCCAGTACTTC,CASSSLPRQETQYF
NA,TRBV5-1,16,TRBD2,TRBJ2-7,TGCGCCAGCAGCTTGGCTGGGCGGGAGGGATCCTACGAGCAGTACTTC,CASSLAGREGSYEQYF
NA,TRBV30,16,TRBD2,TRBJ2-6,TGTGCCTGGACCACCGACGGGGGGTCTGGGGCCAACGTCCTGACTTTC,CAWTTDGGSGANVLTF
NA,TRBV6-5,14,NA,TRBJ1-1,TGTGCCTCCCAAGAACCCAGGCCAAACACTGAAGCTTTCTTT,CASQEPRPNTEAFF
NA,TRBV27,16,NA,TRBJ1-3,TGTGCCAGCAGTTCCAGGGTTTTTTGCTCTGGAAACACCATATATTTT,CASSSRVFCSGNTIYF
NA,TRBV19,15,NA,TRBJ2-3,TGTGCCAGTAGTTCTCCTGGCGGGGGCACAGATACGCAGTATTTT,CASSSPGGGTDTQYF
NA,TRBV4-1,14,NA,TRBJ1-5,TGCGCCAGCAGCCCAGGGTGGGCAGGGCAGCCCCAGCATTTT,CASSPGWAGQPQHF
NA,TRBV11-2,17,TRBD2,TRBJ2-1,TGTGCCAGCAGCTTAGTTCTTAGCGGGGGGCAGGACAATGAGCAGTTCTTC,CASSLVLSGGQDNEQFF
NA,TRBV7-8,15,NA,TRBJ2-2,TGTGCCAGCAGCCGTGAAGGGAGGAACACCGGGGAGCTGTTTTTT,CASSREGRNTGELFF
NA,TRBV5-8,15,NA,TRBJ1-5,TGTGCCAGCAGCTTGGACAGGGATAGCAATCAGCCCCAGCATTTT,CASSLDRDSNQPQHF
NA,TRBV5-1,13,NA,TRBJ2-5,TGCGCCAGCAGCCCAGGGGTGGGGGAGACCCAGTACTTC,CASSPGVGETQYF
NA,TRBV30,14,NA,TRBJ2-2,TGTGCCTGGAGTCACTGGACCGAGGGCGGGGAGCTGTTTTTT,CAWSHWTEGGELFF
NA,TRBV10-1,11,NA,TRBJ1-2,TGCGCCAGCATCGTGAGGAATGGCTACACCTTC,CASIVRNGYTF
NA,TRBV28,14,NA,TRBJ1-3,TGTGCCAGCACCCCGGGGAGCTCTGGAAACACCATATATTTT,CASTPGSSGNTIYF
once,TRBV7-9,13,TRBD1,TRBJ2-5,TGTGCCAGCAGCGGAACAGGGGAAGGGGGCCAGTACTTC,CASSGTGEGGQYF
once,TRBV7-2,14,NA,TRBJ2-7,TGTGCCAGCAGCTTAGTAGCAGGGGGGTACGAGCAGTACTTC,CASSLVAGGYEQYF
NA,TRBV19,12,NA,TRBJ1-1,TGTGCCAGTAGCCCCAGGAACACTGAAGCTTTCTTT,CASSPRNTEAFF
NA,TRBV4-1,13,NA,TRBJ1-4,TGCGCCAGCAGGGGCGTAGGTAGAGAAAAACTGTTTTTT,CASRGVGREKLFF